Each of the 15 T cell receptor beta chains below was sequenced from the same sample in a study of human T cells and chemical hapten exposure. Time point here: pre-sensitization, week 0. Noted treatment: therapeutic diphenylcyclopropenone sensitization with weekly scalp DPC. A single record per CDR3 protein comes from TCRdb applying MiXCR to the RACE reads. Of about 180,000 distinct CDR3 sequences in the sample, around 30% are singletons; the top ten hold less than 3.5%. The sample in question was whole blood, obtained in connection with sensitization to the hapten diphenylcyclopropenone (DPC). Receptors were obtained from a young woman with alopecia areata. Some clones in this sample may be carry-over from other donors' samples.

This clonotype came up a few times. The chain recombines TRBV6-5 with TRBJ1-1, with 12 bases lining up with TRBD1. CDR1 and CDR2 (germline): MNHEY, SVGAGI. With V trimmed by 5 bases and J by 5 bases, 9 bases remained unmatched. This CDR3 is built from 16 residues. The CDR3 sequence is CASSVSGTGGGTEAFF. CDR3 DNA sequence: TGTGCCAGCAGTGTATCCGGGACAGGGGGCGGGACTGAAGCTTTCTTT.

The chain recombines TRBV27 with TRBJ1-5; 8 bases fit TRBD1. Germline V CDR1 and CDR2: MNHEY, SMNVEV (reference sequence). CDR3 length equals 14 residues. The J segment lost 3 bases and the V segment lost 4 bases, leaving 2 bases of the junction unmatched. CDR3 sequence reads: CASSWTGFNQPQHF. DNA of the CDR3: TGTGCCAGCAGTTGGACAGGGTTCAATCAGCCCCAGCATTTT.

This clonotype has at least ten counts. This sequence joins TRBV5-1 and TRBJ1-2; D unresolved. The CDR3 has 12 amino acids. The germline CDR1 and CDR2 sequences are SGHRS and YFSETQ. The ends were cut back, 4 bases at V and 5 bases at J, with 9 bases in the middle. The CDR3 sequence: CASSQAAYGYTF. As DNA, the CDR3 is TGCGCCAGCAGCCAGGCAGCTTATGGCTACACCTTC.

There are a few counts of this clonotype. This chain connects TRBV9 to TRBJ2-1, with TRBD2 matching over 8 bases. Per the germline V gene, CDR1 is SGDLS and CDR2 is YYNGEE. After removal of 0 bases from V and 6 bases from J, the junction contained 14 bases not matched to a gene. The CDR3 length is 18 residues. CDR3 nucleotides: TGTGCCAGCAGCGTAGATCCGGGGGGGCCTCTAAGTCTCAATGAGCAGTTCTTC. It is translated as CASSVDPGGPLSLNEQFF.

The count of this clonotype is one. V usage is TRBV20-1 and J usage is TRBJ2-3; the match to TRBD2 covers 9 bases. The CDR3 has 15 residues. CDR1 and CDR2 from the germline V gene are DFQATT and SNEGSKA (reference sequence). After removal of 3 bases from V and 6 bases from J, the junction contained 10 bases not matched to a gene. CDR3 amino acids: CSASLAGRLRDTQYF. For the CDR3, the DNA is TGCAGTGCTAGTCTAGCGGGGAGACTACGGGATACGCAGTATTTT.

V and J are TRBV20-1 and TRBJ1-1, with D maybe TRBD1 (6 bases). CDR3 length: 15 residues. Germline assignment: CDR1 DFQATT and CDR2 SNEGSKA (reference sequence). V was pared by 6 bases and J by 0 bases, with 17 bases between. The CDR3 protein is CSAPQGPSMNTEAFF. CDR3 nucleotides: TGCAGTGCCCCCCAGGGGCCATCCATGAACACTGAAGCTTTCTTT.

This clonotype has just a few counts. This rearrangement joins TRBV7-2 to TRBJ1-6; TRBD1 aligns across 9 bases. The CDR3 contains 17 residues. The trim removed 1 base at V and 6 bases at J, leaving 7 bases unmatched. From germline, CDR1 is SGHTA and CDR2 FQGNSA. As DNA, the CDR3 is TGTGCCAGCAGCTTAGTTGGGGACAGGGCCCCTAATTCACCCCTCCACTTT. Translated: CASSLVGDRAPNSPLHF.

The V gene is TRBV29-1, the J gene TRBJ2-5, with 15 bases identical to TRBD2. V was pared by 7 bases and J by 9 bases, with 9 bases of the junction left unmatched. The CDR3 covers 14 residues. CDR1 and CDR2 (germline): SQVTM, ANQGSEA. The CDR3 region is CSAGGLAGGTAQYF. The CDR3 DNA is TGCAGCGCCGGGGGACTAGCGGGGGGTACGGCCCAGTACTTC.

This clonotype was observed a few times. The rearrangement uses TRBV30 and TRBJ1-2; D perhaps matches TRBD1 (5 bases). Trimming pared 0 bases from V and 8 bases from J, leaving 19 bases between. Germline loops: CDR1 GTSNPN, CDR2 SVGIG (reference sequence). This CDR3 spans 15 amino acids. The CDR3 DNA is TGTGCCTGGAGTGTGGGAGGGACTAACCCCCTCGGCTACACCTTC. Translated: CAWSVGGTNPLGYTF.

This clonotype occurred a few times. The CDR3 DNA sequence: TGTGCCTGGAAGGACAGTCCTAACTATGGCTACACCTTC. It encodes CAWKDSPNYGYTF. J is TRBJ1-2 and V is TRBV30, with a tentative D call TRBD1 (6 bases). This CDR3 is built from 13 residues. CDR1 is GTSNPN, CDR2 SVGIG, per germline (reference sequence). V was cut by 4 bases and J by 0 bases, with 9 bases left in between. The variable domain in full, with the rest retrieved from reference TRBV30 and TRBJ1-2, is SQTIHQWPATLVQPVGSPLSLECTVEGTSNPNLYWYRQAAGRGLQLLFYSVGIGQISSEVPQNLSASRPQDRQFILSSKKLLLSDSGFYLCAWKDSPNYGYTFGSGTRLTVV.

This clonotype showed up just a few times. The chain recombines TRBV28 with TRBJ1-2, with D possibly being TRBD1 (6 bases). V lost 4 bases to trimming and J lost 2 bases, with 11 bases between them. CDR1 is MDHEN and CDR2 is SYDVKM in the germline V gene. The CDR3 is 14 amino acids. CDR3 nucleotides: TGTGCCAGCAGTTCGTTTACAGGGAACTATGGCTACACCTTC. Its translation is CASSSFTGNYGYTF.

The gene calls are TRBV6-1 and TRBJ1-1, with 7 bases fitting TRBD1. Trimming at V came to 7 bases and at J to 7 bases, leaving 12 bases not matched to a gene. This CDR3 comprises 14 residues. Germline V gene sequence: CDR1 MNHNS, CDR2 SASEGT. The CDR3: CASKSGTAANEAFF. The CDR3 nucleotides read TGTGCCAGCAAATCGGGGACAGCCGCCAATGAAGCTTTCTTT.

This clonotype has more than one count but fewer than ten. The chain has TRBV29-1 and TRBJ1-1; TRBD1 agrees at 8 bases. Per germline, CDR1 SQVTM and CDR2 ANQGSEA. The CDR3 has 10 amino acids. V was pared by 6 bases and J by 11 bases, with 5 bases of the junction left unmatched. The CDR3 DNA reads TGCAGCGTCGGACAGGGTGCCGCTTTCTTT. Encoded protein: CSVGQGAAFF.

The J gene is TRBJ1-4, the V gene TRBV28; D perhaps matches TRBD1 (6 bases). Germline-derived CDR1 and CDR2 are MDHEN and SYDVKM. V was pared by 10 bases and J by 0 bases, with 12 bases between. The CDR3 consists of 14 residues. The DNA for the CDR3 is TGTGCCACGAGGGGGAGTCCAACTAATGAAAAACTGTTTTTT. The encoded protein is CATRGSPTNEKLFF. The full variable domain, completed using reference TRBV28 and TRBJ1-4, is DVKVTQSSRYLVKRTGEKVFLECVQDMDHENMFWYRQDPGLGLRLIYFSYDVKMKEKGDIPEGYSVSREKKERFSLILESASTNQTSMYLCATRGSPTNEKLFFGSGTQLSVL.

The chain carries TRBV3-1 and TRBJ2-1; TRBD2 matches 12 bases. Trimming at V came to 3 bases and at J to 5 bases, leaving 5 bases not matched to a gene. The CDR3 sequence is 16 residues long. The germline V gene has CDR1 LGHDT and CDR2 YNNKEL (reference sequence). The CDR3 reads CASSHRTSGNNNEQFF. The CDR3 DNA is TGTGCCAGCAGCCATCGGACTAGCGGGAACAACAATGAGCAGTTCTTC.